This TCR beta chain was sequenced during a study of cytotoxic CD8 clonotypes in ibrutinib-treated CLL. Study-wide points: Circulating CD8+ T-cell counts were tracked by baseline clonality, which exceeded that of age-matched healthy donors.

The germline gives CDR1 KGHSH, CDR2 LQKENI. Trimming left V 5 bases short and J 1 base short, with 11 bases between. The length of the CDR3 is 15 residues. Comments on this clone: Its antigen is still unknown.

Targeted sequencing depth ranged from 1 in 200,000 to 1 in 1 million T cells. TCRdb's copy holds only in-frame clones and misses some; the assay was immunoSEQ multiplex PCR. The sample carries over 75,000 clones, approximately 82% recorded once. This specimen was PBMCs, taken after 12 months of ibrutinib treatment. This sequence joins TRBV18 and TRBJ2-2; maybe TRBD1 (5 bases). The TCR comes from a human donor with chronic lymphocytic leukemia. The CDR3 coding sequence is TGTGCCAGCTCAGCGGCAGGGATGAACACCGGGGAGCTGTTTTTT. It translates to CASSAAGMNTGELFF.